These 18 T cell receptor beta chains share one sample of origin, sequenced in a study of OX40 agonist ivuxolimab in advanced cancers. Sequencing used immunoSEQ multiplex PCR; TCRdb keeps in-frame clones, though not all of them. Of 70,000 to 90,000 clones listed, roughly 89% are singletons. Sequencing was performed on CD4+ or CD8+ T cells sorted from blood, taken in a trial of the OX40 agonist ivuxolimab. These receptor sequences come from an adult with an advanced solid tumor such as melanoma, head and neck, liver or kidney cancer.

V usage is TRBV18 and J usage is TRBJ1-1; D not resolved. The CDR3 spans 15 residues. In germline, CDR1 is KGHSH, CDR2 LQKENI. Deletions cut 6 bases from V and 0 bases from J, with 14 bases between. For the CDR3, the DNA is TGTGCCAGCTCGTACACCTCTGGTATGAACACTGAAGCTTTCTTT. It translates to CASSYTSGMNTEAFF. The complete variable domain, with remaining parts taken from reference TRBV18 and TRBJ1-1, reads NAGVMQNPRHLVRRRGQEARLRCSPMKGHSHVYWYRQLPEEGLKFMVYLQKENIIDESGMPKERFSAEFPKEGPSILRIQQVVRGDSAAYFCASSYTSGMNTEAFFGQGTRLTVV.

This chain links TRBV7-3 with TRBJ2-1, with a possible D match to TRBD2 (5 bases). The CDR3 spans 15 residues. Germline lookup yields CDR1 SGHTA and CDR2 FQGTGA. V was cut by 5 bases and J by 2 bases, with 13 bases left in between. The CDR3 here is CASSQTSAPYNEQFF. The CDR3 DNA follows: TGTGCCAGCAGCCAAACTAGTGCACCCTACAATGAGCAGTTCTTC.

The chain joins TRBV5-1 to TRBJ2-5; no clear D. Germline V gene data show CDR1 as SGHRS and CDR2 as YFSETQ. Deletions cut 1 base from V and 5 bases from J, with 9 bases between. The CDR3 runs to 13 residues. The CDR3 DNA reads as TGCGCCAGCAGCTTGAGGGTCGGGGAGACCCAGTACTTC. This translates into CASSLRVGETQYF.

The chain employs TRBV25-1 and TRBJ2-2; D not resolved. The CDR3 is 14 residues long. Trimming stripped 4 bases from V and 1 base from J, with 7 bases between. Germline values: CDR1 MGHDK, CDR2 SYGVNS. The CDR3 DNA is TGTGCCAGCAGTGGGCAGATGAACACCGGGGAGCTGTTTTTT. It is translated as CASSGQMNTGELFF. The entire variable domain, with the rest obtained from reference TRBV25-1 and TRBJ2-2, is as follows: EADIYQTPRYLVIGTGKKITLECSQTMGHDKMYWYQQDPGMELHLIHYSYGVNSTEKGDLSSESTVSRIRTEHFPLTLESARPSHTSQYLCASSGQMNTGELFFGEGSRLTVL.

This clone was seen a handful of times. The chain combines TRBV2 with TRBJ1-3; TRBD1 matches at 9 bases. Germline V gives CDR1 SNHLY, CDR2 FYNNEI. CDR3 size: 15 residues. Trimming took 6 bases from V and 3 from J; bases not matched to a gene: 6. CDR3 DNA sequence: TGTGCCAGCAGAAGGGACAGGGTTGTTGGAAACACCATATATTTT. Amino acid sequence: CASRRDRVVGNTIYF.

This clone has only one observation. This chain links TRBV19 with TRBJ2-6; 10 bases line up with TRBD2. CDR3 size: 17 residues. The J segment lost 2 bases and the V segment lost 7 bases, leaving 8 bases of the junction unmatched. Looked up from germline, CDR1 is LNHDA and CDR2 is SQIVND (reference sequence). CDR3: CASMGLAGVPGANVLTF. As DNA, the CDR3 is TGTGCCAGTATGGGGCTAGCGGGAGTACCTGGGGCCAACGTCCTGACTTTC.

This clone was picked up one time. The chain has TRBV27 and TRBJ2-3; D uncertain. The CDR3 has 13 amino acids. From germline, CDR1 is MNHEY and CDR2 SMNVEV (reference sequence). V was shortened by 6 bases and J by 4 bases, with 11 bases between the two germline ends. The CDR3 sequence: CASRPIRADTQYF. DNA for the CDR3: TGTGCCAGCAGGCCTATTAGAGCAGATACGCAGTATTTT.

The genes are TRBV2 and TRBJ1-2; TRBD1 is a possible D gene (5 bases). Germline CDR1 SNHLY, CDR2 FYNNEI. V shed 1 base and J shed 3 bases, with 6 bases lying between them. This CDR3 region has 13 residues. The CDR3 spells CASSEGGYYGYTF. CDR3 DNA: TGTGCCAGCAGTGAAGGGGGGTACTATGGCTACACCTTC.

A few counts support this clone. The V call is TRBV5-6, the J call TRBJ1-5; possibly TRBD1 for D (5 bases). In germline, CDR1 is SGHDT, CDR2 YYEEEE. Trimming took 3 bases from V and 3 from J, leaving 16 bases between them. This CDR3 region has 16 residues. The CDR3 protein is CASSSAGGGNNQPQHF. In DNA, the CDR3 is TGTGCCAGCAGCTCGGCGGGGGGGGGAAACAATCAGCCCCAGCATTTT.

The gene calls are TRBV27 and TRBJ2-2, with no clear D. V lost 3 bases, J lost 8 bases, and 7 bases lay in between. The germline V gene has CDR1 MNHEY and CDR2 SMNVEV (reference sequence). The CDR3 runs 12 residues. CDR3 residues: CASSLLTGELFF. In nucleotides, the CDR3 is TGTGCCAGCAGTTTGTTGACAGGGGAGCTGTTTTTT.

The chain couples TRBV5-4 to TRBJ1-5; tentative D call: TRBD1 (5 bases). V was cut by 4 bases and J by 5 bases, with 10 bases left in between. This CDR3 comprises 13 residues. Looked up from germline, CDR1 is SGHNT and CDR2 is YYREEE (reference sequence). CDR3 region: CASSLQGHQPQHF. The DNA for the CDR3 is TGTGCCAGCAGCCTCCAGGGACATCAGCCCCAGCATTTT.

The V call is TRBV28, the J call TRBJ2-5; TRBD2 matches 7 bases. Germline V gene data show CDR1 as MDHEN and CDR2 as SYDVKM. This CDR3 has 14 residues. Unmatched junction bases numbered 9, after V lost 6 bases and J lost 5 bases. CDR3 sequence (DNA): TGTGCCAGCAGCCTCTCGGGGGGTCGGGAGACCCAGTACTTC. The encoded protein is CASSLSGGRETQYF.

This chain links TRBV11-2 with TRBJ2-5; D is unclear. Germline V gene data show CDR1 as SGHAT and CDR2 as FQNNGV. V was cut by 1 base and J by 2 bases, with 5 bases left in between. The CDR3 runs to 13 residues. CDR3 nucleotide sequence: TGTGCCAGCAGCTTAGCCCGGCAAGAGACCCAGTACTTC. Its protein is CASSLARQETQYF.

The CDR3 reads CASSPQAMNTEAFF. The DNA of the CDR3 is TGTGCCAGCTCACCACAAGCAATGAACACTGAAGCTTTCTTT. This rearrangement joins TRBV18 to TRBJ1-1; D gene ambiguous. Germline CDR1 reads KGHSH; CDR2 reads LQKENI. The length of the CDR3 is 14 residues. The V end was cut by 1 base, the J end by 0 bases, with 6 bases between. The full variable domain, in which reference TRBV18 and TRBJ1-1 provide the parts outside the CDR3, is NAGVMQNPRHLVRRRGQEARLRCSPMKGHSHVYWYRQLPEEGLKFMVYLQKENIIDESGMPKERFSAEFPKEGPSILRIQQVVRGDSAAYFCASSPQAMNTEAFFGQGTRLTVV.

This chain joins TRBV10-3 and TRBJ1-1; tentatively, D is TRBD1 (6 bases). V lost 3 bases to trimming and J lost 5 bases, with 13 bases between them. The CDR3 is made up of 14 amino acids. Looked up from germline, CDR1 is ENHRY and CDR2 is SYGVKD. Here the CDR3 DNA reads TGTGCCATCAGTGATTACGGGGGCGAAACTGAAGCTTTCTTT. Protein product: CAISDYGGETEAFF.

The J gene is TRBJ2-3, the V gene TRBV9, with D possibly TRBD1 on 5 matching bases. This CDR3 is built from 14 residues. The V end lost 1 base, the J end lost 3 bases, and 9 bases lay between the germline ends. Germline CDR1 SGDLS, CDR2 YYNGEE. The CDR3 region is CASSVLGETDTQYF. CDR3 in DNA: TGTGCCAGCAGCGTATTAGGGGAAACAGATACGCAGTATTTT.

V is TRBV28 and J is TRBJ1-2; 8 bases line up with TRBD1. J lost 0 bases, V lost 6 bases, and 9 bases had no gene match. Germline V lookup: CDR1 MDHEN, CDR2 SYDVKM. The CDR3 length is 16 residues. CDR3 protein: CASSHRGIYSNYGYTF. In DNA, the CDR3 is TGTGCCAGCAGCCACAGGGGGATTTATTCTAACTATGGCTACACCTTC.

The genes are TRBV5-1 and TRBJ2-1; D is unclear. CDR1 and CDR2 (germline): SGHRS, YFSETQ. The CDR3 totals 13 residues. Trimming cost V 5 bases and J 2 bases, with 8 bases left between them. The CDR3 here is CASSYDTYNEQFF. The DNA of the CDR3 is TGCGCCAGCAGTTATGATACCTACAATGAGCAGTTCTTC.